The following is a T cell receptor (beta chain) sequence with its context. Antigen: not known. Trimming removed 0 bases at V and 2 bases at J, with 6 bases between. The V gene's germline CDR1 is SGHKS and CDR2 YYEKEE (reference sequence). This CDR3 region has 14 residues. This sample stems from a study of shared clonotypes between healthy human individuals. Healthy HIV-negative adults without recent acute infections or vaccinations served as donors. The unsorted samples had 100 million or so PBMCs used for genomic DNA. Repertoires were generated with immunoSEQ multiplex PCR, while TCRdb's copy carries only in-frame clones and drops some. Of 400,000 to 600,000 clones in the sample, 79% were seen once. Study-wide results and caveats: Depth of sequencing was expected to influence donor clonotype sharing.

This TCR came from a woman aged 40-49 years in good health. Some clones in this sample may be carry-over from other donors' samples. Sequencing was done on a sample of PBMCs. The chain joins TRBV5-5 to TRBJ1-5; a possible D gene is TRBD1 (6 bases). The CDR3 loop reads CASSLEGGNQPQHF. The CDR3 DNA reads TGTGCCAGCAGCTTGGAGGGGGGCAATCAGCCCCAGCATTTT. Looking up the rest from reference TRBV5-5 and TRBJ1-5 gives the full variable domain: DAGVTQSPTHLIKTRGQQVTLRCSPISGHKSVSWYQQVLGQGPQFIFQYYEKEERGRGNFPDRFSARQFPNYSSELNVNALLLGDSALYLCASSLEGGNQPQHFGDGTRLSIL.